Given below is one T cell receptor (beta chain) in context. Antigen: not known. The PCR ran on 60 Vbeta and 13 Jbeta primers. Sequenced by immunoSEQ multiplex PCR; TCRdb stores in-frame clones only, minus some. The sample lists about 110,000 clones, 70% to 80% occurring once. These data are taken from a study of cytomegalovirus exposure and HLA in healthy donors. Study-wide background: Most donors, around 81% of 350 to 450 genotyped, fell in the Caucasian-associated ancestry cluster. Study-wide results and caveats: A link between a missense DCLRE1C variant and TCR beta V- and J-gene trimming emerged from a later analysis.

This CDR3 comprises 15 residues. Germline loops: CDR1 MRHNA, CDR2 SNTAGT. Between the trimmed V and J ends, which lost 0 bases and 1 base, there was a span of 4 bases. Sequenced sample: PBMCs. This TCR was sampled from a boy younger than 18 in good health and CMV-seronegative. The rearrangement uses TRBV6-4 and TRBJ2-6, with unresolved D. The CDR3 is CASSDSASGANVLTF. The DNA for the CDR3 is TGTGCCAGCAGTGACTCGGCATCTGGGGCCAACGTCCTGACTTTC.